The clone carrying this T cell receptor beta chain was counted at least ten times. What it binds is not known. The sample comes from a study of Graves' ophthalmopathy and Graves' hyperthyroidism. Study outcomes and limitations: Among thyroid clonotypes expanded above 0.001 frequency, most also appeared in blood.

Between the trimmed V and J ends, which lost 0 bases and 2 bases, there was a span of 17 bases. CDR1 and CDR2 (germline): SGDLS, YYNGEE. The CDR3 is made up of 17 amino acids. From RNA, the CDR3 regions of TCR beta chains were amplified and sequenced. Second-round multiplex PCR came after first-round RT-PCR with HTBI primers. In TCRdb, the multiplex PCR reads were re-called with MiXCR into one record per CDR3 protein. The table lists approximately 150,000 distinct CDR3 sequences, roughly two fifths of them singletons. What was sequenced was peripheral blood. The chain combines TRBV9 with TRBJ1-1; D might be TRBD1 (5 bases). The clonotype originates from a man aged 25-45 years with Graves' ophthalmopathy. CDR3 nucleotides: TGTGCCAGCAGCGTAGACAGGTTACGCCCACTTAACACTGAAGCTTTCTTT. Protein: CASSVDRLRPLNTEAFF. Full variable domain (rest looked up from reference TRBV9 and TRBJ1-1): DSGVTQTPKHLITATGQRVTLRCSPRSGDLSVYWYQQSLDQGLQFLIQYYNGEERAKGNILERFSAQQFPDLHSELNLSSLELGDSALYFCASSVDRLRPLNTEAFFGQGTRLTVV.